This TCR beta chain was documented in a study of cytomegalovirus exposure and HLA in healthy donors. Study summary: Earlier results showed roughly 120 million unique TCR beta sequences derived from approximately 170 million T cells. Points from the study as a whole: Reported findings show TCR beta sequences accurately forecast HLA-A and HLA-B alleles in most subjects. Versus the approximately 700-donor mean, an Asian-associated ancestry cluster reportedly showed fewer N-insertions in a later analysis. In a later analysis, a missense DCLRE1C variant was linked to TCR beta V- and J-gene trimming.

V lost 6 bases to trimming and J lost 4 bases; unmatched junction nucleotides: 11. Germline CDR1 is SGHKS and CDR2 is YYEKEE (reference sequence). This CDR3 spans 16 amino acids. Details on this clone: Its antigen remains unidentified.

The PCR made use of 60 Vbeta and 13 Jbeta primers. TCRdb's table, derived via immunoSEQ multiplex PCR, lists solely in-frame clones and lacks some. The sample shows about 150,000 clones, 65% to 85% of them seen only once. The sequence came from a male donor in good health and CMV-seropositive. This chain joins TRBV5-5 and TRBJ2-2; 8 bases match TRBD1. Sequencing was done on a sample of PBMCs. Written as DNA, the CDR3 is TGTGCCAGCACCACCGCACAGCAGGGGGCCACCGGGGAGCTGTTTTTT. Translation gives CASTTAQQGATGELFF.